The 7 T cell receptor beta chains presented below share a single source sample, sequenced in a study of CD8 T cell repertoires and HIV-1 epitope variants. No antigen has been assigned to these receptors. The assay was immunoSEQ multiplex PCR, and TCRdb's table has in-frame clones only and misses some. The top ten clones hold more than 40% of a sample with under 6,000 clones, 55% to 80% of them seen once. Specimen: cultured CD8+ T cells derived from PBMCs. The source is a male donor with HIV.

The CDR3 DNA follows: TGCGCCAGCAGCCAAAAAGACAGGGTGGGTGAGACCCAGTACTTC. Translated: CASSQKDRVGETQYF. The V call is TRBV23-1, the J call TRBJ2-5, with 7 nucleotides matching TRBD1. TRBV23-1 counts as an open reading frame of uncertain function. This CDR3 is 15 amino acids long. With V trimmed by 6 bases and J by 5 bases, 12 bases remained unmatched.

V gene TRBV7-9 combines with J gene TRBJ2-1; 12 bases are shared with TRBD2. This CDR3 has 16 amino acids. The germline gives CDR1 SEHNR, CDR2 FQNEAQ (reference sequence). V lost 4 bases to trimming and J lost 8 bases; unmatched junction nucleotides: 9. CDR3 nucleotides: TGTGCCAGCAGCTCGACGACTAGCGGGGGAAAGGATGAGCAGTTCTTC. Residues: CASSSTTSGGKDEQFF.

DNA of the CDR3: TGTGCCAGCAGCACCAAGGACAGGGTGAACACTGAAGCTTTCTTT. It translates to CASSTKDRVNTEAFF. The chain is built from TRBV2 and TRBJ1-1; 8 bases are shared with TRBD1. Germline CDR1 and CDR2: SNHLY and FYNNEI. V gave up 6 bases and J gave up 0 bases; unmatched junction bases: 6. CDR3 size: 15 residues.

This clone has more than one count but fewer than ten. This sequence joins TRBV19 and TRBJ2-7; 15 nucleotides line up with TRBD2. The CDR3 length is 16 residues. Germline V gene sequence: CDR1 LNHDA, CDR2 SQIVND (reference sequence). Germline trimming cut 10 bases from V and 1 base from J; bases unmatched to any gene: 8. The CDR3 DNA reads TGTGCCACGCGGACTAGCGGGAGGGAAGGGTCCTACGAGCAGTACTTC. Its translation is CATRTSGREGSYEQYF.

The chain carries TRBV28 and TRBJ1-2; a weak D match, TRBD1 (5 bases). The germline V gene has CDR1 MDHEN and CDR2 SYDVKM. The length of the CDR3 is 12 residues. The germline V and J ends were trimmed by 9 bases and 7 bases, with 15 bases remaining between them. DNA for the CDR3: TGTGCCAGTCAGGACCCCGGGGGTGGCTACACCTTC. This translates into CASQDPGGGYTF.

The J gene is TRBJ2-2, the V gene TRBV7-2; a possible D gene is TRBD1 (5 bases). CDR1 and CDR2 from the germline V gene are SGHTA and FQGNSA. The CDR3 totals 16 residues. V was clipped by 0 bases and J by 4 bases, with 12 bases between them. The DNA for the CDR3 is TGTGCCAGCAGCTTAGCGTCGACAGTAGGCACCGGGGAGCTGTTTTTT. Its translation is CASSLASTVGTGELFF.

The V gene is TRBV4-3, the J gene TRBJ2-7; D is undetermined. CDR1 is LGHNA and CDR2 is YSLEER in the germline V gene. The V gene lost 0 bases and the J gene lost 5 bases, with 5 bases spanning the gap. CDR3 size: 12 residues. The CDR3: CASSQENHEQYF. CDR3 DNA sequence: TGCGCCAGCAGCCAAGAGAACCACGAGCAGTACTTC.